The clone carrying this TCR beta chain was detected once. These data belong to a study of blood T cell repertoires in COVID-19. Overall study context: From the United States, Italy and Spain came samples of acute and convalescent COVID-19. PBMCs, B-cell-depleted T cells, or T cells provided the cDNA or gDNA that made up the material.

In the original processing: Scientists estimated how many nucleated cells there were by amplifying reference gene primers. Sequenced by immunoSEQ multiplex PCR; TCRdb stores in-frame clones only, minus some. V and J calls plus clone size are reproduced from that table; the DNA served to infer D and trimming. The sample lists about 260,000 clones; approximately 84% were seen once. The receptor was isolated from a human donor in a cohort sampled during active COVID-19. The sequenced sample consisted of peripheral blood.

CDR3 protein: CASSLSGSPGGEAFF. The CDR3, as DNA: TGTGCCAGCAGCTTATCCGGGAGCCCCGGGGGAGAAGCTTTCTTT. The rearrangement links TRBV7-9 to TRBJ1-1; D is possibly TRBD1 (5 bases). CDR3 size: 15 residues. Germline lookup yields CDR1 SEHNR and CDR2 FQNEAQ (reference sequence). Trimming pared 2 bases from V and 8 bases from J, leaving 18 bases between. The whole variable domain, remainder taken from reference TRBV7-9 and TRBJ1-1, is DTGVSQNPRHKITKRGQNVTFRCDPISEHNRLYWYRQTLGQGPEFLTYFQNEAQLEKSRLLSDRFSAERPKGSFSTLEIQRTEQGDSAMYLCASSLSGSPGGEAFFGQGTRLTVV.